This T cell receptor beta chain was captured in a study of a mutant IDH1 vaccine in newly diagnosed glioma. Regarding the study as a whole: Variations in leading peripheral T cell clonotypes appeared to have no connection with pseudoprogression.

Worth noting for this clone: Its specificity is not known.

Time point indicated: week 47, end of study. With topical imiquimod, each dose of the vaccine consisted of 300 ug of mutant IDH1 20-mer peptide. Patients came in for eight vaccinations, in weeks 1, 3, 5, 7, 11, 15, 19 and 23. The donor cohort comprised cases of new WHO grade 3 or 4 IDH1-mutant, ATRX-lost astrocytoma. The germline V and J ends were trimmed by 3 bases and 2 bases, with 11 bases remaining between them. This CDR3 is 14 amino acids long. Looked up from germline, CDR1 is SNHLY and CDR2 is FYNNEI. Using immunoSEQ multiplex PCR, the repertoire was profiled, and TCRdb retains in-frame clones only, with some absent. This table has about 40,000 clones, about 80% appearing once.

The chain uses TRBV2 and TRBJ2-7, with D unresolved. The sample here was PBMCs, taken from a glioma patient whose treatment included an IDH1 peptide vaccine. The sequence came from a man between 18 and 35 years old with glioma. Some clones in this sample may be carry-over from other donors' samples. CDR3 sequence: CASSDDHWAYEQYF. The CDR3 DNA reads TGTGCCAGCAGTGACGATCACTGGGCCTACGAGCAGTACTTC. Drawing the rest from reference TRBV2 and TRBJ2-7, the complete variable domain is EPEVTQTPSHQVTQMGQEVILRCVPISNHLYFYWYRQILGQKVEFLVSFYNNEISEKSEIFDDQFSVERPDGSNFTLKIRSTKLEDSAMYFCASSDDHWAYEQYFGPGTRLTVT.